These 30 T cell receptor beta chains share one sample of origin, sequenced in a study of blood T cells in healthy people across ages. A sample-barcoded 5' primer and a J-beta primer mix were used in a second PCR of roughly 6 to 11 cycles. Each CDR3 protein is one row after TCRdb ran MiXCR on the 5' RACE reads. Here the sample spans more than 800,000 distinct CDR3 sequences, more than 25% being singletons. Sequencing input: blood. The receptors here all came from a woman of 80 years or more in good health.

Concerning this clonotype: The junction departs from the called germline gene at one end, perhaps through a read error. The chain is built from TRBV24-1 and TRBJ2-5, with D tentatively TRBD2 (7 bases). The CDR3 is 13 amino acids. CDR1 KGHDR and CDR2 SFDVKD come from the germline V gene. For the CDR3, the DNA is TGTGTCACCAGTGAGGGGGGGCAAGAGACCCAGTACTTC. Its translation is CVTSEGGQETQYF.

Worth noting for this clonotype: A much larger clone lies a single base off, so this may be a read error. The chain links TRBV11-2 to TRBJ2-1, with TRBD2 matching over 10 bases. The germline V gene has CDR1 SGHAT and CDR2 FQNNGV. This CDR3 spans 17 amino acids. CDR3 DNA sequence: TGTGCCAGCAGCCCCCGGACTAGCGGAAGGTCCTACGATGAGCAGTTCTTC. Protein: CASSPRTSGRSYDEQFF.

This clonotype was seen repeatedly, ten times or more. The chain combines TRBV29-1 with TRBJ1-2, with D perhaps matching TRBD1 (6 bases). V lost 5 bases and J 1 base, leaving 17 bases between the germline ends. Germline assignment: CDR1 SQVTM and CDR2 ANQGSEA. The CDR3 spans 15 residues. CDR3 amino acids: CSVRGHGGHNYGYTF. The CDR3 DNA reads TGCAGCGTTCGGGGACATGGAGGACATAACTATGGCTACACCTTC.

This clonotype was seen only a few times. The rearrangement joins TRBV12-3 or TRBV12-4 to TRBJ1-1; TRBD1 aligns across 9 bases. After removal of 5 bases from V and 4 bases from J, the junction contained 8 bases not matched to a gene. The CDR3 totals 15 residues. CDR3 nucleotides: TGTGCCAGCAGTCAAGGGGACAGGGAGTTCACTGAAGCTTTCTTT. Translated, it gives CASSQGDREFTEAFF.

This clonotype was seen ten or more times. The V gene is TRBV20-1, the J gene TRBJ2-3, with 8 bases lining up with TRBD1. The junction had 8 bases not matched to a gene; V was cut back by 6 bases and J by 0 bases. This CDR3 spans 15 amino acids. Germline assignment: CDR1 DFQATT and CDR2 SNEGSKA (reference sequence). CDR3 amino acids: CSAQGAVPSTDTQYF. The CDR3 region has the DNA TGCAGTGCCCAGGGGGCGGTTCCTAGCACAGATACGCAGTATTTT.

This chain joins TRBV10-3 and TRBJ2-2, with 9 bases that match TRBD2. V lost 5 bases, J lost 1 base, and 2 bases stayed unmatched. From germline, CDR1 is ENHRY and CDR2 SYGVKD. This CDR3 contains 15 residues. DNA for the CDR3: TGTGCCATCAGTTTAGCGGGGGTGAACACCGGGGAGCTGTTTTTT. It encodes CAISLAGVNTGELFF.

Comment on this clonotype: The missing conserved phenylalanine or tryptophan at the end of this CDR3 makes a read error likely. The J gene is TRBJ2-7, the V gene TRBV28; possibly TRBD1 for D (6 bases). Germline CDR1 reads MDHEN; CDR2 reads SYDVKM. V lost 0 bases to trimming and J lost 0 bases, with 9 bases between them. The CDR3 totals 15 residues. CDR3 region: CASSLWQGSSYEQYC. The CDR3 coding sequence is TGTGCCAGCAGTTTATGGCAGGGGAGCTCCTACGAGCAGTACTGC.

As to this clonotype: A read error may account for a junction end that differs from germline. The rearrangement uses TRBV11-2 and TRBJ2-4, with 10 bases lining up with TRBD2. CDR3 length: 16 residues. Germline loops: CDR1 SGHAT, CDR2 FQNNGV. The CDR3 is CASSRIVSGGKNVQYF. DNA of the CDR3: TGTGCCAGCAGCCGGATAGTTAGCGGGGGGAAAAACGTTCAGTACTTT.

In regard to this clonotype: Mismatch with germline at one junction end may stem from a read error. The chain couples TRBV6-1 to TRBJ2-1; D may be TRBD2 (6 bases). Germline V CDR1 and CDR2: MNHNS, SASEGT. The length of the CDR3 is 15 residues. The CDR3 DNA reads TGTACCAGCAGTGAACCGGGGCGGGGTACGAATGGGCAGTTCTTC. It is translated as CTSSEPGRGTNGQFF.

V gene TRBV2 combines with J gene TRBJ1-1; D unclear. This CDR3 contains 15 residues. Germline lookup yields CDR1 SNHLY and CDR2 FYNNEI. Trimming shortened V by 5 bases and J by 6 bases, and 19 bases separated the two germline ends. The CDR3 reads CASSFDGEAGAEAFF. The CDR3 nucleotides are TGTGCCAGCAGTTTCGACGGCGAAGCGGGTGCTGAAGCTTTCTTT.

Details on this clonotype: A read error may explain this, as a much larger clone is one base away. Since no conserved phenylalanine or tryptophan closes the CDR3, a read error is the likely cause. The chain has TRBV7-2 and TRBJ1-2, with D tentatively TRBD1 (5 bases). This CDR3 contains 14 residues. Germline CDR1 and CDR2: SGHTA and FQGNSA. Trimming stripped 0 bases from V and 2 bases from J, with 7 bases between. CDR3 loop: CASSLARGNYGYTC. CDR3 DNA: TGTGCCAGCAGCTTAGCTCGGGGGAACTATGGCTACACCTGC.

V usage is TRBV5-1 and J usage is TRBJ1-6; perhaps TRBD1 as D (6 bases). In germline, CDR1 is SGHRS, CDR2 YFSETQ. CDR3 length: 16 residues. The V and J ends lost 4 bases and 8 bases respectively, with 19 bases between them. The CDR3 loop is CASSVRSGGEDSPLHF. CDR3 DNA: TGCGCCAGCAGCGTACGGAGTGGGGGCGAAGATTCACCCCTCCACTTT.

This clonotype appeared many times. In DNA form, the CDR3 reads TGTGCCAGCAGTTCCCCCCCTGGCAGGCCCACCTACAATGAGCAGTTCTTC. It yields the protein CASSSPPGRPTYNEQFF. The rearrangement links TRBV27 to TRBJ2-1; D unclear. Trimming pared 4 bases from V and 2 bases from J, leaving 18 bases between. This CDR3 is 17 amino acids long. CDR1 is MNHEY, CDR2 SMNVEV, per germline (reference sequence).

The V and J genes are TRBV21-1 and TRBJ1-1; TRBD1, the table's D call, lacks a check against the DNA. TRBV21-1 is assigned pseudogene status. The CDR3 has 15 residues. In nucleotides, the CDR3 is TGTGCCAGCAGCAAAGGACAGGTATGGAACACTGAAGCTTTCTTT. This translates into CASSKGQVWNTEAFF.

This clonotype was seen a handful of times. The CDR3 sequence is CASSPSRVLGQKTDTQYF. CDR3 sequence (DNA): TGCGCCAGCAGCCCCAGCAGGGTATTGGGACAGAAGACAGATACGCAGTATTTT. The chain combines TRBV4-1 with TRBJ2-3; 7 bases are shared with TRBD1. Unmatched junction bases numbered 16, after V lost 4 bases and J lost 3 bases. Germline V gene lookup returns CDR1 MGHRA and CDR2 YSYEKL. The CDR3 totals 18 residues.

A single count supports this clonotype. One junction end disagrees with the germline gene, perhaps due to a read error. The chain joins TRBV12-3 or TRBV12-4 to TRBJ2-3; TRBD1 aligns across 11 bases. This CDR3 region has 14 residues. The CDR3: CASNRTGGVDAQYF. The CDR3 DNA sequence: TGTGCCAGCAATCGGACAGGGGGCGTAGATGCGCAGTATTTT.

This clonotype was observed many times. The chain is built from TRBV4-3 and TRBJ2-1, with TRBD2 identical over 11 bases. The CDR3 has 16 amino acids. Germline-derived CDR1 and CDR2 are LGHNA and YSLEER. The trim removed 2 bases at V and 2 bases at J, leaving 2 bases unmatched. This CDR3 is CASSQLAGGAYNEQFF. CDR3 DNA: TGCGCCAGCAGCCAACTAGCGGGGGGCGCCTACAATGAGCAGTTCTTC.

The chain joins TRBV28 to TRBJ2-7; 7 bases are a match to TRBD2. Looked up from germline, CDR1 is MDHEN and CDR2 is SYDVKM. The trim removed 5 bases at V and 6 bases at J, leaving 13 bases unmatched. This CDR3 region has 15 residues. CDR3 in DNA: TGTGCCAGCAGTACCCACTCGGGGGGTCCCTGCGAGCAGTACTTC. The encoded protein is CASSTHSGGPCEQYF.

In this sample, this clonotype turned up many times. The gene calls are TRBV12-3 or TRBV12-4 and TRBJ2-1; 9 nucleotides align to TRBD2. The trim removed 4 bases at V and 12 bases at J, leaving 13 bases unmatched. The CDR3 covers 15 residues. Written as DNA, the CDR3 is TGTGCCAGCAGTTCCACGGGGGCGGGGGGGTCCCGGCAGTTCTTC. It encodes CASSSTGAGGSRQFF.

The rearrangement links TRBV7-9 to TRBJ1-6, with D perhaps TRBD1 (6 bases). CDR3 length: 14 residues. The V gene's germline CDR1 is SEHNR and CDR2 FQNEAQ (reference sequence). Between the trimmed V and J ends, which lost 6 bases and 7 bases, there was a span of 13 bases. The CDR3 DNA is TGTGCCAGCAGAAGGGGGACGGTGAATTCACCCCTCCACTTT. It encodes CASRRGTVNSPLHF. The whole variable domain, filled in from reference TRBV7-9 and TRBJ1-6, reads DTGVSQNPRHKITKRGQNVTFRCDPISEHNRLYWYRQTLGQGPEFLTYFQNEAQLEKSRLLSDRFSAERPKGSFSTLEIQRTEQGDSAMYLCASRRGTVNSPLHFGNGTRLTVT.

This clonotype showed up many times. The chain employs TRBV6-5 and TRBJ2-1; 11 nucleotides align to TRBD2. The length of the CDR3 is 19 residues. The germline gives CDR1 MNHEY, CDR2 SVGAGI. V was pared by 2 bases and J by 6 bases, with 15 bases of the junction left unmatched. The CDR3 sequence is CASSYASGGPDSRSNEQFF. The CDR3 DNA follows: TGTGCCAGCAGTTACGCTAGCGGGGGGCCCGACTCCCGATCCAATGAGCAGTTCTTC.

The chain joins TRBV7-9 to TRBJ2-3, with D possibly matching TRBD2 (5 bases). Germline CDR1 SEHNR, CDR2 FQNEAQ (reference sequence). This CDR3 has 16 residues. The V end lost 5 bases, the J end lost 0 bases, and 15 bases lay between the germline ends. CDR3 DNA: TGTGCCAGCAGCCCCCCAGCGGTGGGAAGCACAGATACGCAGTATTTT. Translated: CASSPPAVGSTDTQYF.

The J gene is TRBJ2-6, the V gene TRBV4-3; no definite D call. Trimming removed 0 bases from V and 4 bases from J, with 19 bases in between. From germline, CDR1 is LGHNA and CDR2 YSLEER. CDR3 size: 19 residues. CDR3 protein: CASSQDGGFTILGANVLTF. CDR3 bases: TGCGCCAGCAGCCAAGATGGTGGATTTACTATCTTGGGGGCCAACGTCCTGACTTTC.

In its sample, this clonotype was seen a few times. The rearrangement uses TRBV7-6 and TRBJ2-2, with 7 bases matching TRBD2. Germline CDR1 reads SGHVS; CDR2 reads FNYEAQ. This CDR3 comprises 14 residues. Trimming removed 7 bases from V and 4 bases from J; junction bases left unmatched: 6. The CDR3 spells CASTRGVGTGELFF. The CDR3 nucleotides are TGTGCCAGCACCCGGGGGGTAGGCACCGGGGAGCTGTTTTTT. The variable domain in full, with the rest retrieved from reference TRBV7-6 and TRBJ2-2, is GAGVSQSPRYKVTKRGQDVALRCDPISGHVSLYWYRQALGQGPEFLTYFNYEAQQDKSGLPNDRFSAERPEGSISTLTIQRTEQRDSAMYRCASTRGVGTGELFFGEGSRLTVL.

This chain connects TRBV7-2 to TRBJ1-1; D not resolved. Germline CDR1 SGHTA, CDR2 FQGNSA. The CDR3 runs 14 residues. The V end was cut by 3 bases, the J end by 3 bases, with 11 bases between. The CDR3 DNA reads TGTGCCAGCAGCTTCCACGGACGAGACACTGAAGCTTTCTTT. Amino acids: CASSFHGRDTEAFF.

This clonotype was detected only a few times. The chain uses TRBV19 and TRBJ2-1; a possible D gene is TRBD2 (6 bases). This CDR3 has 15 residues. The germline V gene has CDR1 LNHDA and CDR2 SQIVND (reference sequence). V lost 7 bases and J lost 8, with 21 bases in between. The CDR3, as DNA: TGTGCCAGTATCGGGGGAACTTTGGAGGGAGATGAGCAGTTCTTC. Translation: CASIGGTLEGDEQFF.

V and J are TRBV18 and TRBJ1-6; D possibly corresponds to TRBD1 (6 bases). The CDR3 is 14 residues long. Trimming removed 5 bases at V and 10 bases at J, with 15 bases between. Germline CDR1 reads KGHSH; CDR2 reads LQKENI. CDR3 bases: TGTGCCAGCTCAAAGGCAGGGGAGCGCTCACCCCTCCACTTT. Amino acid sequence: CASSKAGERSPLHF.

This chain uses TRBV7-9 with TRBJ2-7; 9 positions agree with TRBD1. V lost 0 bases and J lost 6; bases outside the gene matches: 6. This CDR3 has 15 amino acids. Germline-derived CDR1 and CDR2 are SEHNR and FQNEAQ (reference sequence). CDR3 coding DNA: TGTGCCAGCAGCTTAGCGTCGGGACAGGGAGGCGAGCAGTACTTC. Translated: CASSLASGQGGEQYF. Full variable domain (remainder filled in from reference TRBV7-9 and TRBJ2-7): DTGVSQNPRHKITKRGQNVTFRCDPISEHNRLYWYRQTLGQGPEFLTYFQNEAQLEKSRLLSDRFSAERPKGSFSTLEIQRTEQGDSAMYLCASSLASGQGGEQYFGPGTRLTVT.

This clonotype has ten or more counts. This sequence joins TRBV20-1 and TRBJ1-2, with 9 bases identical to TRBD1. After removal of 4 bases from V and 3 bases from J, the junction contained 9 bases not matched to a gene. The CDR3 is 15 amino acids. CDR1 and CDR2 (germline): DFQATT, SNEGSKA (reference sequence). The CDR3 DNA follows: TGCAGTGCTACTCGGGACAGGGCATCCTACTATGGCTACACCTTC. Its translation is CSATRDRASYYGYTF.

As DNA, the CDR3 is TGTGCCAGCAGTTTTAACAGTTTCTCCTCTAACTATGGCTACACCTTC. It yields the protein CASSFNSFSSNYGYTF. The rearrangement links TRBV6-5 to TRBJ1-2; no reliable D call. This CDR3 is built from 16 residues. Germline V gives CDR1 MNHEY, CDR2 SVGAGI. The V gene lost 4 bases and the J gene lost 0 bases, with 15 bases spanning the gap.